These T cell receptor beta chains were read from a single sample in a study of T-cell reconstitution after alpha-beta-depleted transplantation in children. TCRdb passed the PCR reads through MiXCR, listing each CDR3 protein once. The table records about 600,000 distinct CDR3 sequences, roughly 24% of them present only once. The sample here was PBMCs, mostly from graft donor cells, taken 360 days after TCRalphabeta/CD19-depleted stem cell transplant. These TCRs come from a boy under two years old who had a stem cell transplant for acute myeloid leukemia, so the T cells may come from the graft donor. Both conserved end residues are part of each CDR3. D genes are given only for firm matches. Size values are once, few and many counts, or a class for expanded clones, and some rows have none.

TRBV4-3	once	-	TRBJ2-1	TGCGCCAGCAGCCTGGGGCTGGAAGTCAATGAGCAGTTCTTC	CASSLGLEVNEQFF
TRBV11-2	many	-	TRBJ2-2	TGTGCCAGCAGCTTAGACCGCCCCCGGACAATCCCGAACACCGGGGAGCTGTTTTTT	CASSLDRPRTIPNTGELFF
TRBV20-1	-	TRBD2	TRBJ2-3	TGCAGTGCTAGAGATGCGGGTAGCGGGGGTACGAAGCTCACAGATACGCAGTATTTT	CSARDAGSGGTKLTDTQYF
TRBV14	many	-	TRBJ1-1	TGTGCCAGCAGCCCCGGGAGGGCGGGGACTGAAGCTTTCTTT	CASSPGRAGTEAFF
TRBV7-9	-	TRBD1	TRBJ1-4	TGTGCCAGCAGCCCTGGACAGGGCGATGAAAAACTGTTTTTT	CASSPGQGDEKLFF
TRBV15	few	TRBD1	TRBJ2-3	TGTGCCACCAGTTCGGGACAGATCACAGATACGCAGTATTTT	CATSSGQITDTQYF
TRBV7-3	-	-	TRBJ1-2	TGTGCCAGCAGCTTAAACGGAAGGGCACCTAACTATGGCTACACCTTC	CASSLNGRAPNYGYTF
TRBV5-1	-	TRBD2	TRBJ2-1	TGCGCCAGCAGCTCCCGACTAGCGGGAGGGGAGCAGTTCTTC	CASSSRLAGGEQFF
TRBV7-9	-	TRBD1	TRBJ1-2	TGTGCCAGCAGCAACAGGGGCGATGGCTACACCTTC	CASSNRGDGYTF
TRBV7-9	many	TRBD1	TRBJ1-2	TGTGCCATCCCGGGACAGAGATCTAACTATGGCTACACCTTC	CAIPGQRSNYGYTF
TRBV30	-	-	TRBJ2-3	TGTGCCTGGAGTGTCGGCGGTAATACGCAGTATTTT	CAWSVGGNTQYF
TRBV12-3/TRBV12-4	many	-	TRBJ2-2	TGTGCCAGCAGGTCCCATCAGAGGGAGCTGTTTTTT	CASRSHQRELFF
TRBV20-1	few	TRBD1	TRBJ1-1	TGCAGTGCTAGAGATTCCCGGACAGGCACTGAAGCTTTCTTT	CSARDSRTGTEAFF
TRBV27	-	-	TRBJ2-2	TGTGCCAGCAGTCTCCCAGGGGCGGGGACCGGGGAGCTGTTTTTT	CASSLPGAGTGELFF
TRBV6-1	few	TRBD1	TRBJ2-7	TGTGCCAGCAGACGACAGGGGGCCAACGAGCAGTACTTC	CASRRQGANEQYF